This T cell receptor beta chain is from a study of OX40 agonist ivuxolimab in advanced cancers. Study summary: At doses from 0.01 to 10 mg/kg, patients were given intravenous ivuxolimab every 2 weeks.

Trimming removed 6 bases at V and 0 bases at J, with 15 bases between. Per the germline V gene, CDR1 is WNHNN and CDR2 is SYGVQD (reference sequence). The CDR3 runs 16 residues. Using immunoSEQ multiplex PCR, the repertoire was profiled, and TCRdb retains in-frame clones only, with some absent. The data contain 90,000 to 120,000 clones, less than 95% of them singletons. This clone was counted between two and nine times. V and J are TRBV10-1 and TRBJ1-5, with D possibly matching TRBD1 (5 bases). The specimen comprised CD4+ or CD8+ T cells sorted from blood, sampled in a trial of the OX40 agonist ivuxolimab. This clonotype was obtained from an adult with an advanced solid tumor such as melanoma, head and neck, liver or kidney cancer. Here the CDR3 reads CASSPSGRGSNQPQHF. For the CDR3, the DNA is TGCGCCAGCAGCCCGTCGGGGCGAGGTAGCAATCAGCCCCAGCATTTT.